Listed below are T cell receptor beta chains from one sample, sequenced in a study of blood T cell repertoires in COVID-19. Generated by immunoSEQ multiplex PCR, the TCRdb table keeps only in-frame clones and is missing some. The sample has under 25,000 clones; roughly 73% are singletons. The sequenced material came from peripheral blood. Source of these receptors: a human donor in a cohort sampled during active or convalescent COVID-19. Each CDR3 is given with its conserved first and last residue. Each record gives: D gene, J gene, clone size, V gene, CDR3 length, CDR3 DNA, CDR3 protein. A D gene is named only where the DNA matches it firmly. Clone size appears in some rows only: once, few, many, or a class for an expanded clone.

TRBD1	TRBJ1-2	-	TRBV7-9	13	TGTGCCAGCAGCCTCGACAGGGACTATGGCTACACCTTC	CASSLDRDYGYTF
TRBD1	TRBJ2-7	-	TRBV7-7	13	TGTGCTAGCAGCGCTACAGGGGGCCACGAGCAGTACTTC	CASSATGGHEQYF
-	TRBJ2-1	-	TRBV9	15	TGTGCCAGCAGCCCCTACAGTACGTCCTACAATGAGCAGTTCTTC	CASSPYSTSYNEQFF
TRBD1	TRBJ2-3	-	TRBV5-6	18	TGTGCCAGCAGCTCCCCCGCCCGGACAGGGGAACGGGCAGATACGCAGTATTTT	CASSSPARTGERADTQYF
TRBD1	TRBJ1-4	few	TRBV2	11	TGTGCCAGCAGGGCAGACGGGACAGCCCTTTTT	CASRADGTALF
TRBD1	TRBJ2-3	-	TRBV5-1	16	TGCGCCAGCAGCTTGGCCGACAGGGCTAGCACAGATACGCAGTATTTT	CASSLADRASTDTQYF
TRBD2	TRBJ2-3	-	TRBV5-1	18	TGCGCCAGCAGCTTGGGTAGCGGGAACCCCCAAGGGAGAGATACGCAGTATTTT	CASSLGSGNPQGRDTQYF
TRBD1	TRBJ1-6	few	TRBV7-2	15	TGTGCCAGCAGCCTAGATTGGACAGGGGAATCACCCCTCCACTTT	CASSLDWTGESPLHF
-	TRBJ1-2	-	TRBV20-1	11	TGCAGTGAGGGGAGGGGGTATGGCTACACCTTC	CSEGRGYGYTF
TRBD2	TRBJ2-1	-	TRBV14	19	TGTGCCAGCAGCCAGCCACCACTCCTCGCGGTAGCGGGAGGCAATGAGCAGTTCTTC	CASSQPPLLAVAGGNEQFF
TRBD2	TRBJ2-1	few	TRBV15	18	TGTGCCACCAGCAGAGATAAGACTAGCGGGAGGTCCTACAATGAGCAGTTCTTC	CATSRDKTSGRSYNEQFF
TRBD1	TRBJ1-6	once	TRBV7-8	14	TGTGCCAGCAGCACGGGGACAGATTATTCACCCCTCCACTTT	CASSTGTDYSPLHF
-	TRBJ2-3	-	TRBV28	15	TGTGCCAGCAGTCCACGGGGTGTGAGGGCAGATACGCAGTATTTT	CASSPRGVRADTQYF
TRBD1	TRBJ1-3	-	TRBV6-2/TRBV6-3	18	TGTGCCAGCAGCCTTCGCTCGACAGGGAGTGTCTCTGGAAACACCATATATTTT	CASSLRSTGSVSGNTIYF
TRBD2	TRBJ2-1	-	TRBV7-8	15	TGTGCCAGCAGCCCTCGACTAGCGGGTGCTAATGAGCAGTTCTTC	CASSPRLAGANEQFF
-	TRBJ1-1	-	TRBV29-1	9	TGCAGGGACGGACAGGAAGCTTTCTTT	CRDGQEAFF
TRBD2	TRBJ2-7	-	TRBV7-8	13	TGTGCCAGCAGCGGGCGAGCGGGACGCGAGCAGTACTTC	CASSGRAGREQYF
-	TRBJ1-6	-	TRBV9	14	TGTGCCAGCAGCACCGGGGTTTACGATCCACCCCTCCACTTT	CASSTGVYDPPLHF
-	TRBJ1-5	few	TRBV10-3	13	TGTGCCATGAGCCAGCGGGGCAATCAGCCCCAGCATTTT	CAMSQRGNQPQHF
-	TRBJ1-5	few	TRBV11-2	13	TGTGCCAGCAGCTTAGACAGGGATCAGCCCCAGCATTTT	CASSLDRDQPQHF
-	TRBJ1-1	-	TRBV5-1	15	TGCGCCAGCAGCTTGGATCCAGGCGCCGAGGGTGAAGCTTTCTTT	CASSLDPGAEGEAFF
-	TRBJ1-6	-	TRBV28	16	TGTGCCAGCAGTTTTCTACGGGGGGACTATAATTCACCCCTCCACTTT	CASSFLRGDYNSPLHF
-	TRBJ1-2	-	TRBV28	12	TGTGCCAGCAGTTCCTTACTGGTCGGCTACACCTTC	CASSSLLVGYTF
-	TRBJ1-2	-	TRBV28	11	TGTGCCAGCAGCAAACGACTTGGCTACACCTTC	CASSKRLGYTF
-	TRBJ2-3	-	TRBV5-4	17	TGTGCCAGCAGCAGGGGCGGGGCGGGGAGGAATCAAGATACGCAGTATTTT	CASSRGGAGRNQDTQYF
-	TRBJ1-2	-	TRBV28	13	TGTGCCAGCAGAGTGCCAGGGGATCGGGGCTACACCTTC	CASRVPGDRGYTF
-	TRBJ1-1	-	TRBV6-5	15	TGTGCCAGCAGTTACTCGAGTCTGGGAGTGTATGGCGCTTTCTTT	CASSYSSLGVYGAFF
-	TRBJ2-2	-	TRBV5-1	20	TGCGCCAGCAGCCGGGGCCTTCTAACCAGGGGAGCCCTGAACACCGGGGAGCTGTTTTTT	CASSRGLLTRGALNTGELFF
-	TRBJ2-2	once	TRBV7-9	16	TGTGCCAGCAGCTTAATTATCGTGGGGGGCACCGGGGAGCTGTTTTTT	CASSLIIVGGTGELFF